What follows are 12 T cell receptor beta chains derived from one specimen sequenced in a study of regulatory and conventional T cells in RAG deficiency. The table came from immunoSEQ multiplex PCR; TCRdb's copy has only in-frame clones and leaves some out. Of about 30,000 clones listed, 85% to 90% were seen once; the top ten hold 5% to 6.5%. Another study also made use of these data, one on regulatory T cells. That work adds: The primer mix had 52 TRBV and 13 TRBJ primers.

The sequenced sample was CD8+ T cells sorted from blood. The receptors originated from a human donor in good health.

The V and J genes are TRBV16 and TRBJ1-5; 9 positions match TRBD1. V trimming: 0 bases; J trimming: 4 bases; junction bases outside the gene matches: 7. Germline values: CDR1 KGHSY, CDR2 FQNENV. The CDR3 is 17 amino acids. CDR3 in DNA: TGTGCCAGCAGCCAATCGTTAGGGACAGGGAGTAATCAGCCCCAGCATTTT. It yields the protein CASSQSLGTGSNQPQHF.

The genes are TRBV7-3 and TRBJ2-1, with 9 bases that match TRBD2. Trimming took 3 bases from V and 5 from J; bases not matched to a gene: 2. CDR3 length equals 14 residues. Per the germline V gene, CDR1 is SGHTA and CDR2 is FQGTGA. The CDR3 spells CASSFSGGHNEQFF. CDR3 nucleotides: TGTGCCAGCAGCTTTAGCGGGGGACACAATGAGCAGTTCTTC.

This chain connects TRBV6-1 to TRBJ2-7; 7 bases line up with TRBD2. The germline gives CDR1 MNHNS, CDR2 SASEGT. CDR3 size: 13 residues. After removal of 7 bases from V and 5 bases from J, the junction contained 8 bases not matched to a gene. The CDR3 DNA sequence: TGTGCCAGCAAAGGGAGGGAGTCGAACGAGCAGTACTTC. Protein: CASKGRESNEQYF.

This clone was seen only once. This chain joins TRBV6-5 and TRBJ2-2; no firm D call. Germline CDR1 MNHEY, CDR2 SVGAGI. The CDR3 runs to 13 residues. V lost 8 bases, J lost 6 bases, and 13 bases lay in between. The CDR3 protein is CASHPRSSGELFF. CDR3 DNA sequence: TGTGCCAGCCATCCCCGGTCCTCCGGGGAGCTGTTTTTT.

This clone was counted a few times. The rearrangement uses TRBV28 and TRBJ1-3; D possibly corresponds to TRBD1 (5 bases). The germline CDR1 and CDR2 sequences are MDHEN and SYDVKM. The CDR3 runs 15 residues. The germline V and J ends were trimmed by 5 bases and 0 bases, with 11 bases remaining between them. As DNA, the CDR3 is TGTGCCAGCAGTCTGGGGCTGAGCTCTGGAAACACCATATATTTT. Protein product: CASSLGLSSGNTIYF.

The V call is TRBV7-9, the J call TRBJ2-2; D is undetermined. V was cut by 5 bases and J by 3 bases, with 13 bases left in between. The CDR3 has 15 residues. Germline V lookup: CDR1 SEHNR, CDR2 FQNEAQ (reference sequence). The DNA for the CDR3 is TGTGCCAGCAGCCCTACGGACCGGGACACCGGGGAGCTGTTTTTT. This sequence encodes CASSPTDRDTGELFF.

This clone was detected only once. The chain combines TRBV27 with TRBJ2-7; TRBD1 matches 9 bases. Germline V gene data show CDR1 as MNHEY and CDR2 as SMNVEV (reference sequence). After removal of 8 bases from V and 2 bases from J, the junction contained 10 bases not matched to a gene. The CDR3 is 15 amino acids. The CDR3 loop is CASGSSGTGTYEQYF. The CDR3 region has the DNA TGTGCCAGCGGGAGCTCCGGGACAGGGACCTACGAGCAGTACTTC.

V is TRBV7-9 and J is TRBJ2-5; tentatively, D is TRBD2 (6 bases). Trimming cost V 8 bases and J 4 bases, with 20 bases left between them. The length of the CDR3 is 15 residues. Germline V gene sequence: CDR1 SEHNR, CDR2 FQNEAQ (reference sequence). DNA of the CDR3: TGTGCCAGCTTAGCGGAGGGAAGGGGTAGAGAGACCCAGTACTTC. It translates to CASLAEGRGRETQYF.

The chain carries TRBV7-3 and TRBJ2-3; D remains ambiguous. V was trimmed by 1 base and J by 6 bases, leaving 5 bases between them. CDR1 is SGHTA and CDR2 is FQGTGA in the germline V gene. The CDR3 loop spans 12 amino acids. The CDR3 spells CASSLIGDTQYF. In nucleotides, the CDR3 is TGTGCCAGCAGCTTAATTGGGGATACGCAGTATTTT.

The chain couples TRBV9 to TRBJ2-2; 7 nucleotides align to TRBD1. Trimming removed 0 bases from V and 7 bases from J; junction bases left unmatched: 3. Germline CDR1 is SGDLS and CDR2 is YYNGEE. The CDR3 length is 14 residues. CDR3 coding DNA: TGTGCCAGCAGCGTAGGACAGGGCGTCGGGGAGCTGTTTTTT. Translation gives CASSVGQGVGELFF.

The V call is TRBV27, the J call TRBJ2-7; 9 positions agree with TRBD1. V was pared by 7 bases and J by 1 base, with 11 bases of the junction left unmatched. The length of the CDR3 is 16 residues. CDR1 is MNHEY, CDR2 SMNVEV, per germline (reference sequence). Here the CDR3 reads CASTTSLGTGSYEQYF. The CDR3, as DNA: TGTGCCAGCACCACATCTTTGGGGACAGGGTCCTACGAGCAGTACTTC.

This chain connects TRBV19 to TRBJ2-2, with D unresolved. Germline V gene lookup returns CDR1 LNHDA and CDR2 SQIVND (reference sequence). The CDR3 contains 14 residues. V lost 3 bases, J lost 4 bases, and 9 bases lay in between. CDR3 bases: TGTGCCAGTAGTATGATAGCAGGCACCGGGGAGCTGTTTTTT. It yields the protein CASSMIAGTGELFF.